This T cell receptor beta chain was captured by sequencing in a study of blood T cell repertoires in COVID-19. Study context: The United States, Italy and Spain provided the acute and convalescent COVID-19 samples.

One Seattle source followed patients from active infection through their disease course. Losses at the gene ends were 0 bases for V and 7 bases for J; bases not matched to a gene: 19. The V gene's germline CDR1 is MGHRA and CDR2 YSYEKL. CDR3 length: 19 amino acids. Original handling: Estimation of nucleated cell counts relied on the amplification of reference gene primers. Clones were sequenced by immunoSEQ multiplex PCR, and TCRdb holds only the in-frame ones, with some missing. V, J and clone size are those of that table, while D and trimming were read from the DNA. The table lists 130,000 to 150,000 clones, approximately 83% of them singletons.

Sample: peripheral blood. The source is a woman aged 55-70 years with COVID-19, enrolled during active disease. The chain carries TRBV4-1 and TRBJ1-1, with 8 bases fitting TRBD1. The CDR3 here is CASSQDASGQDTSLIEAFF. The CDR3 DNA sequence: TGCGCCAGCAGCCAAGATGCGTCGGGACAGGACACGTCGTTGATTGAAGCTTTCTTT.